Described below is a single T cell receptor (beta chain) sequence and its context. PCR primers comprised 60 Vbeta and 13 Jbeta primers. Produced via immunoSEQ multiplex PCR; TCRdb's table is partial and in-frame only. The repertoire includes roughly 170,000 clones, around three quarters of them detected once, and roughly 0.65% sits in the top ten. This entry is derived from a study of cytomegalovirus exposure and HLA in healthy donors. CDR1 is MGHRA and CDR2 is YSYEKL in the germline V gene. The CDR3 has 16 residues. Trimming removed 0 bases at V and 3 bases at J, with 12 bases between. Sequencing used PBMCs. This chain uses TRBV4-1 with TRBJ2-1; possible D gene TRBD2, 5 bases. The clonotype originates from a boy aged 5-17 years in good health and CMV-seronegative. This chain's CDR3 is CASSQELERSYNEQFF. DNA for the CDR3: TGCGCCAGCAGCCAAGAATTAGAGCGGAGCTACAATGAGCAGTTCTTC.